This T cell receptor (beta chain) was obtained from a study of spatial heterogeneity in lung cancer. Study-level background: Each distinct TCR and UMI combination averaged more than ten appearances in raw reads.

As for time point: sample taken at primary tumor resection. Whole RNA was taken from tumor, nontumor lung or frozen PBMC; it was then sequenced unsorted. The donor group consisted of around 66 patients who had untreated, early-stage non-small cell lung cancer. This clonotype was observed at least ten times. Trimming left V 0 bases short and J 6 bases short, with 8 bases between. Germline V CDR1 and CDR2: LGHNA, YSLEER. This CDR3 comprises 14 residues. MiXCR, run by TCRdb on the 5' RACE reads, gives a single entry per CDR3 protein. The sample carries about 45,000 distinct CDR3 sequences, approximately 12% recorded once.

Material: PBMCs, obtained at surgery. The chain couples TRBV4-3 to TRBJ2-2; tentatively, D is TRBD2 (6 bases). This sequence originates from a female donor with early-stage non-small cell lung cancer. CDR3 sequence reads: CASSQDRRAGELFF. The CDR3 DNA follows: TGCGCCAGCAGCCAAGATCGGAGGGCCGGGGAGCTGTTTTTT.